The present TCR beta chain was sequenced within a study of human T cells and chemical hapten exposure (dated by TCRdb to about 2021). In the study overall: For sensitization, 2% DPC in acetone was applied to a roughly 2 cm by roughly 2 cm area of upper inner arm skin. Patients additionally received weekly therapeutic DPC doses to the scalp throughout the roughly 23-week study period. Patch testing was done on the upper back using Finn chambers containing 0.01% DPC, and results were scored after 6 days according to International Contact Dermatitis Research Group standards. The mostly female patient cohort included alopecia areata with under or over 50% scalp involvement, alopecia totalis and alopecia universalis. Libraries were pooled for sequencing, and per-sample TCR yields varied mainly because of small differences in library volumes within the pool. The study tracked peripheral blood TCR repertoire changes in vivo during primary and secondary sensitization to the hapten diphenylcyclopropenone (DPC) in alopecia patients. Blood samples were taken from patients before sensitization (week 0) and at 2, 6 and about 24 weeks after DPC sensitization. Around 29 alopecia patients provided blood for TCR sequencing at one to four time points (pre-sensitization, 2, 6 and 24 weeks).

Only a few counts were recorded for this clonotype. No antigen is known for it. The record has no base qualities; no much larger clone is one base away. The germline V gene yields SGHRS for CDR1 and YFSETQ for CDR2. The CDR3, from cysteine to phenylalanine, totals 16 residues. The kept DNA is CDR3 alone, 48 bases in frame from the first base. Ends trimmed: V by 2 bases, J by 5 bases; bases unmatched to a gene: 6. Sample time point, as interpreted from the label and publication: patch test 2, 6 weeks after DPC sensitization. Taken with the paper, the label for treatment or condition translates to: therapeutic diphenylcyclopropenone sensitization with weekly scalp DPC. At each patch-test visit, blood was drawn before the patch test was applied. Patients were eligible if aged 18 to 70, diagnosed with alopecia and judged suitable for DPC therapy, and pregnant patients were excluded. Unfractionated whole blood was collected in Tempus Blood RNA tubes, and total RNA was extracted from that blood.

The library came from RACE. Sequenced using a NextSeq 500. During library preparation, unique molecular identifiers were attached to individual cDNA molecules so that TCRs could be counted in a quantitative, reproducible way. Each blood RNA sample was used to sequence both TCR alpha and TCR beta chains. In the original analysis: The median number of TCRs per sample was around 96,000, ranging from about 20,000 to 750,000. The Decombinator software suite was used to annotate V, J and CDR3 in the TCR reads. For the PS versus PT1 abundance plots, all samples were subsampled to the same number of TCRs (28,000). Expanded TCRs were defined as absent before sensitization and observed at least eight times at the 2-week time point. Using fastp at Q25 and MiXCR, TCRdb reprocessed the public reads and kept productive beta chains. Rows are combined by CDR3 protein, so each entry shows the most common genes and DNA. The V and J calls were determined by TCRdb, not by the authors. The sample has just over 350,000 distinct CDR3 sequences on record, nearly 6.5% of them singletons. Approximately 5.4% of the sample rests with the top ten.

Broad study findings and their caveats: DPC sensitization did not change how many TCRs were above 1 in 1000 frequency, and no evidence was found of alterations in global repertoire structure. Patch test score was positively correlated with the number of PT1 expanded TCRs, with significance at thresholds 8, 16 and 32 but not at 4. After repeated subsampling, changes were observed in the strength of the expansion versus patch-test correlation and in the threshold at which the correlation became significant. Significantly more large CDR3 similarity clusters were formed by expanded TCRs than by pre-sensitization or healthy control sets, consistent with antigen-driven responses. Because every patient had alopecia, a presumed autoimmune disease, the patients' immune response might differ from that of healthy individuals.

The rearrangement combines TRBV5-1 with TRBJ2-7, with TRBD2 identical over 14 junction bases. The input for sequencing was whole blood, taken in connection with sensitization to the hapten diphenylcyclopropenone (DPC). The TCR comes from a young woman with alopecia areata. Some clones in this sample may be carry-over from other donors' samples. Read as DNA, the sequence is TGCGCCAGCAGCTTTGGACTAGCGGGGGGAGGTGACGAGCAGTACTTC. Its protein product is CASSFGLAGGGDEQYF.